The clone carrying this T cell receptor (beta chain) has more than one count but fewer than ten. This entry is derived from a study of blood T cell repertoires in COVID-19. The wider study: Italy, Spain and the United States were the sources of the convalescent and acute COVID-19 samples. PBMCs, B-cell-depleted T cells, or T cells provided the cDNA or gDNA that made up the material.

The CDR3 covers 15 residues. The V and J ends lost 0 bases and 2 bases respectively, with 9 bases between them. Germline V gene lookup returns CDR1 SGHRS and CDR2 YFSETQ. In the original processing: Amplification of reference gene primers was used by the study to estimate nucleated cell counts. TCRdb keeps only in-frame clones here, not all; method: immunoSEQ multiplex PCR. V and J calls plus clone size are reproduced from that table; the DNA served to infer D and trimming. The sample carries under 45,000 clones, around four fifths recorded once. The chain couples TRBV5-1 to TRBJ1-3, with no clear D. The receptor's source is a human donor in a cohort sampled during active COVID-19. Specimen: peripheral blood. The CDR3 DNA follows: TGCGCCAGCAGCTTGGGGCAGGCCCCTGGAAACACCATATATTTT. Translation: CASSLGQAPGNTIYF.